A single sample gave rise to the 11 T cell receptor beta chains below, sequenced in a study of OX40 agonist ivuxolimab in advanced cancers. The method was immunoSEQ multiplex PCR; TCRdb's version includes in-frame clones alone and lacks a portion of them. The table includes more than 13,000 clones, about 80% detected once. This specimen was CD4+ or CD8+ T cells sorted from blood, taken in a trial of the OX40 agonist ivuxolimab. Receptor source: an adult with an advanced solid tumor such as melanoma, head and neck, liver or kidney cancer.

The rearrangement uses TRBV4-3 and TRBJ1-1, with D possibly being TRBD1 (5 bases). V was trimmed by 3 bases and J by 8 bases, leaving 19 bases between them. The CDR3 is made up of 15 amino acids. Germline lookup yields CDR1 LGHNA and CDR2 YSLEER. CDR3 loop: CASSHYYSDGGEAFF. In DNA form, the CDR3 reads TGCGCCAGCAGCCACTATTACAGCGATGGGGGGGAAGCTTTCTTT.

This chain joins TRBV30 and TRBJ2-7, with a possible D match to TRBD2 (5 bases). The CDR3 extends over 14 amino acids. Trimming cost V 1 base and J 2 bases, with 12 bases left between them. Germline lookup yields CDR1 GTSNPN and CDR2 SVGIG (reference sequence). The CDR3 spells CAWSASQEAYEQYF. In DNA, the CDR3 is TGTGCCTGGAGTGCCAGTCAGGAGGCCTACGAGCAGTACTTC.

The chain has TRBV7-9 and TRBJ1-4, with D unclear. Trimming stripped 4 bases from V and 4 bases from J, with 7 bases between. The CDR3 covers 13 residues. Germline values: CDR1 SEHNR, CDR2 FQNEAQ (reference sequence). This chain's CDR3 is CASSYGINEKLFF. As DNA, the CDR3 is TGTGCCAGCAGCTACGGTATTAATGAAAAACTGTTTTTT. Together with reference TRBV7-9 and TRBJ1-4, the CDR3 gives the full variable domain: DTGVSQNPRHKITKRGQNVTFRCDPISEHNRLYWYRQTLGQGPEFLTYFQNEAQLEKSRLLSDRFSAERPKGSFSTLEIQRTEQGDSAMYLCASSYGINEKLFFGSGTQLSVL.

The V and J genes are TRBV11-2 and TRBJ2-3; D uncertain. V gave up 5 bases and J gave up 3 bases, with 0 bases separating them. CDR3 length: 10 amino acids. Per germline, CDR1 SGHAT and CDR2 FQNNGV. CDR3 loop: CASSTDTQYF. The CDR3 nucleotides are TGTGCCAGCAGCACAGATACGCAGTATTTT.

Notes on this clone: The junction departs from germline at one end; a sequencing error may be responsible. The chain couples TRBV10-3 to TRBJ2-1; 7 bases map to TRBD1. This CDR3 has 17 residues. Per the germline V gene, CDR1 is ENHRY and CDR2 is SYGVKD. The CDR3 is CAINESGTATLYNEQFF. The CDR3 DNA follows: TGTGCCATCAATGAGTCGGGGACAGCTACTCTCTACAATGAGCAGTTCTTC.

In DNA form, the CDR3 reads TGTGCCAGCAGCTTGGTCCAGGGACTTGGCTACACCTTC. This codes for CASSLVQGLGYTF. The genes are TRBV11-2 and TRBJ1-2; D might be TRBD1 (5 bases). V dropped 3 bases and J dropped 7 bases, with 12 bases sitting between them. CDR3 length: 13 amino acids. Germline V gene lookup returns CDR1 SGHAT and CDR2 FQNNGV.

This chain links TRBV29-1 with TRBJ1-2, with D perhaps matching TRBD1 (5 bases). There are 13 residues in the CDR3. Germline V CDR1 and CDR2: SQVTM, ANQGSEA. The V and J ends lost 5 bases and 4 bases respectively, with 14 bases between them. The CDR3 spells CSVPVDGGYGYTF. The CDR3 region has the DNA TGCAGCGTTCCGGTGGACGGGGGCTATGGCTACACCTTC.

This clone appeared a few times. The J gene is TRBJ1-1, the V gene TRBV30, with D tentatively TRBD1 (6 bases). The germline V gene encodes CDR1 GTSNPN and CDR2 SVGIG (reference sequence). Trimming shortened V by 4 bases and J by 3 bases, and 24 bases separated the two germline ends. This CDR3 comprises 17 residues. CDR3 DNA sequence: TGTGCCTGGACGGGGGCGGGGTATGAATATTGGTACACTGAAGCTTTCTTT. Protein sequence: CAWTGAGYEYWYTEAFF.

This rearrangement joins TRBV6-6 to TRBJ1-2, with 11 positions matching TRBD1. The germline gives CDR1 MNHNY, CDR2 SVGAGI (reference sequence). The CDR3 runs to 16 residues. V was pared by 7 bases and J by 5 bases, with 12 bases of the junction left unmatched. CDR3 loop: CASIYRGQGAMYGYTF. The CDR3 bases are TGTGCCAGCATCTACAGAGGACAGGGGGCAATGTATGGCTACACCTTC.

The chain links TRBV6-6 to TRBJ1-2; 8 bases map to TRBD1. V trimming: 4 bases; J trimming: 6 bases; junction bases outside the gene matches: 7. This CDR3 has 14 residues. The germline CDR1 and CDR2 sequences are MNHNY and SVGAGI (reference sequence). The CDR3 DNA follows: TGTGCCAGCAGTTCGACCGGGACAGGACATGGCTACACCTTC. This translates into CASSSTGTGHGYTF.

The CDR3 protein is CASSLGPLDDQPQHF. As DNA, the CDR3 is TGCGCCAGCAGCTTGGGCCCCTTAGACGATCAGCCCCAGCATTTT. V is TRBV5-1 and J is TRBJ1-5; D ambiguous. Germline assignment: CDR1 SGHRS and CDR2 YFSETQ. Trimming cost V 0 bases and J 5 bases, with 12 bases left between them. This CDR3 is built from 15 residues.